The rows below give T cell receptor beta chains drawn from one sample of a study of T cell changes during pregnancy in multiple sclerosis. Assay used: immunoSEQ multiplex PCR; TCRdb lists only in-frame clones, some missing. The sample lists around 47,000 clones; 96% were seen once. Sequenced here: peripheral blood, sampled in the second trimester of pregnancy. Receptor source: a female donor with multiple sclerosis, enrolled in a pregnancy study. CDR3s include the opening cysteine and the closing phenylalanine or tryptophan. Each record gives: D gene, V gene, J gene, CDR3 length, clone size, CDR3 protein, CDR3 DNA. The D gene is left open where the match is weak. Size is omitted from some rows. Given values are once, few, many or a class for expanded clones.

D gene: .; V gene: TRBV5-1; J gene: TRBJ1-6; CDR3 length: 14; clone size: once; CDR3 protein: CASSLIRDNSPLHF; CDR3 DNA: TGCGCCAGCAGCTTGATCCGGGATAATTCACCCCTCCACTTT
D gene: .; V gene: TRBV5-1; J gene: TRBJ1-2; CDR3 length: 15; clone size: .; CDR3 protein: CASSLDRGDFYGYTF; CDR3 DNA: TGCGCCAGCAGCTTGGATCGAGGGGACTTCTATGGCTACACCTTC
D gene: .; V gene: TRBV5-4; J gene: TRBJ1-2; CDR3 length: 14; clone size: .; CDR3 protein: CASSSAGGAYGYTF; CDR3 DNA: TGTGCCAGCAGCTCCGCGGGGGGAGCCTATGGCTACACCTTC
D gene: TRBD2; V gene: TRBV28; J gene: TRBJ2-7; CDR3 length: 16; clone size: once; CDR3 protein: CASSPRLAGIIYEQYF; CDR3 DNA: TGTGCCAGCAGTCCCAGACTAGCGGGAATCATCTACGAGCAGTACTTC
D gene: .; V gene: TRBV7-2; J gene: TRBJ2-2; CDR3 length: 15; clone size: .; CDR3 protein: CASSPRARLVRELFF; CDR3 DNA: TGTGCCAGCAGCCCCCGAGCCCGCCTTGTCCGGGAGCTGTTTTTT
D gene: TRBD2; V gene: TRBV5-4; J gene: TRBJ2-2; CDR3 length: 15; clone size: .; CDR3 protein: CASSLASGRTGELFF; CDR3 DNA: TGTGCCAGCAGCTTGGCTAGCGGGAGGACCGGGGAGCTGTTTTTT
D gene: TRBD1; V gene: TRBV9; J gene: TRBJ2-7; CDR3 length: 15; clone size: .; CDR3 protein: CASSVGDSRGGEQYF; CDR3 DNA: TGTGCCAGCAGCGTAGGGGACAGCCGAGGTGGCGAGCAGTACTTC
D gene: .; V gene: TRBV15; J gene: TRBJ2-5; CDR3 length: 15; clone size: .; CDR3 protein: CATSEAGRAAGTQYF; CDR3 DNA: TGTGCCACCAGCGAGGCGGGACGGGCCGCAGGGACCCAGTACTTC
D gene: .; V gene: TRBV10-3; J gene: TRBJ1-2; CDR3 length: 13; clone size: .; CDR3 protein: CAISESGGYGYTF; CDR3 DNA: TGTGCCATCAGTGAGTCAGGGGGCTATGGCTACACCTTC
D gene: TRBD2; V gene: TRBV10-3; J gene: TRBJ2-1; CDR3 length: 16; clone size: once; CDR3 protein: CAIRFKTSGEEVEQFF; CDR3 DNA: TGTGCCATCAGATTTAAGACTAGCGGGGAGGAGGTTGAGCAGTTCTTC
D gene: TRBD1; V gene: TRBV30; J gene: TRBJ2-2; CDR3 length: 14; clone size: once; CDR3 protein: CAWRPTGGPGELFF; CDR3 DNA: TGTGCCTGGAGACCCACAGGGGGTCCCGGGGAGCTGTTTTTT
D gene: TRBD2; V gene: TRBV28; J gene: TRBJ2-1; CDR3 length: 15; clone size: .; CDR3 protein: CASSPGLAGAREQFF; CDR3 DNA: TGTGCCAGCAGTCCGGGACTAGCGGGAGCAAGAGAGCAGTTCTTC
D gene: .; V gene: TRBV28; J gene: TRBJ2-5; CDR3 length: 12; clone size: .; CDR3 protein: CASRAGKETQYF; CDR3 DNA: TGTGCCAGCCGGGCAGGGAAAGAGACCCAGTACTTC
D gene: .; V gene: TRBV30; J gene: TRBJ1-5; CDR3 length: 16; clone size: .; CDR3 protein: CAWSPPPGVHNQPQHF; CDR3 DNA: TGTGCCTGGAGTCCCCCGCCCGGGGTCCACAATCAGCCCCAGCATTTT
D gene: TRBD2; V gene: TRBV27; J gene: TRBJ2-5; CDR3 length: 14; clone size: .; CDR3 protein: CASSFSGRVETQYF; CDR3 DNA: TGTGCCAGCAGTTTTAGCGGGAGGGTGGAGACCCAGTACTTC
D gene: .; V gene: TRBV19; J gene: TRBJ1-4; CDR3 length: 13; clone size: .; CDR3 protein: CASSTLPSEKLFF; CDR3 DNA: TGTGCCAGTAGTACCCTTCCTAGTGAAAAACTGTTTTTT
D gene: .; V gene: TRBV2; J gene: TRBJ2-7; CDR3 length: 12; clone size: .; CDR3 protein: CATLGGSYEQYF; CDR3 DNA: TGTGCCACCCTCGGCGGCTCCTACGAGCAGTACTTC
D gene: .; V gene: TRBV19; J gene: TRBJ1-2; CDR3 length: 12; clone size: .; CDR3 protein: CASIGGFDGYTF; CDR3 DNA: TGTGCCAGTATCGGGGGTTTTGACGGCTACACCTTC
D gene: .; V gene: TRBV6-6; J gene: TRBJ1-2; CDR3 length: 12; clone size: .; CDR3 protein: CASSYSGGGYTF; CDR3 DNA: TGTGCCAGCAGTTACTCGGGAGGAGGCTACACCTTC
D gene: TRBD1; V gene: TRBV4-3; J gene: TRBJ2-3; CDR3 length: 16; clone size: .; CDR3 protein: CASSQGGQGARGTQYF; CDR3 DNA: TGCGCCAGCAGCCAAGGGGGACAGGGGGCCCGAGGTACGCAGTATTTT
D gene: TRBD1; V gene: TRBV14; J gene: TRBJ1-1; CDR3 length: 14; clone size: .; CDR3 protein: CASRLGQGNTEAFF; CDR3 DNA: TGTGCCAGCAGGCTCGGACAGGGGAACACTGAAGCTTTCTTT
D gene: .; V gene: TRBV4-3; J gene: TRBJ1-1; CDR3 length: 14; clone size: .; CDR3 protein: CASSQGTAGTEAFF; CDR3 DNA: TGCGCCAGCAGCCAAGGGACGGCGGGCACTGAAGCTTTCTTT
D gene: TRBD1; V gene: TRBV5-1; J gene: TRBJ1-2; CDR3 length: 14; clone size: .; CDR3 protein: CASRLPGTGGPYTF; CDR3 DNA: TGCGCCAGCAGGCTCCCGGGGACAGGGGGACCTTACACCTTC
D gene: TRBD1; V gene: TRBV4-1; J gene: TRBJ1-6; CDR3 length: 17; clone size: .; CDR3 protein: CASSYWGQGALNSPLHF; CDR3 DNA: TGCGCCAGCAGCTACTGGGGACAGGGGGCGCTGAATTCACCCCTCCACTTT
D gene: TRBD1; V gene: TRBV6-1; J gene: TRBJ2-7; CDR3 length: 15; clone size: .; CDR3 protein: CASSGVSGQGHEQYF; CDR3 DNA: TGTGCCAGCAGTGGCGTGTCCGGACAGGGCCACGAGCAGTACTTC
D gene: TRBD2; V gene: TRBV4-2; J gene: TRBJ2-1; CDR3 length: 16; clone size: .; CDR3 protein: CASSQSLAGSYNEQFF; CDR3 DNA: TGTGCCAGCAGCCAATCACTAGCGGGGTCCTACAATGAGCAGTTCTTC
D gene: TRBD2; V gene: TRBV6-1; J gene: TRBJ2-7; CDR3 length: 15; clone size: .; CDR3 protein: CASSGEGLTAYEQYF; CDR3 DNA: TGTGCCAGCAGTGGGGAGGGGTTAACAGCCTACGAGCAGTACTTC
D gene: .; V gene: TRBV28; J gene: TRBJ1-1; CDR3 length: 14; clone size: .; CDR3 protein: CASSPTTKNTEAFF; CDR3 DNA: TGTGCCAGCAGTCCTACCACCAAGAACACTGAAGCTTTCTTT
D gene: TRBD1; V gene: TRBV5-1; J gene: TRBJ1-4; CDR3 length: 16; clone size: once; CDR3 protein: CASSSRTGSTNEKLFF; CDR3 DNA: TGCGCCAGCAGCTCCAGGACAGGGAGTACTAATGAAAAACTGTTTTTT
D gene: .; V gene: TRBV11-2; J gene: TRBJ1-1; CDR3 length: 14; clone size: .; CDR3 protein: CASRPGVADTEAFF; CDR3 DNA: TGTGCCAGCAGACCCGGGGTCGCTGACACTGAAGCTTTCTTT
D gene: .; V gene: TRBV7-9; J gene: TRBJ2-5; CDR3 length: 14; clone size: once; CDR3 protein: CASSPAGFWETQYF; CDR3 DNA: TGTGCCAGCAGCCCTGCCGGGTTCTGGGAGACCCAGTACTTC
D gene: .; V gene: TRBV19; J gene: TRBJ1-1; CDR3 length: 11; clone size: .; CDR3 protein: CASSADTEAFF; CDR3 DNA: TGTGCCAGTAGTGCAGACACTGAAGCTTTCTTT
D gene: TRBD2; V gene: TRBV5-1; J gene: TRBJ2-5; CDR3 length: 15; clone size: .; CDR3 protein: CASSPILLAGLTQYF; CDR3 DNA: TGCGCCAGCAGCCCGATATTGCTAGCGGGACTTACCCAGTACTTC
D gene: .; V gene: TRBV7-9; J gene: TRBJ1-4; CDR3 length: 14; clone size: .; CDR3 protein: CASSFGQLDEKLFF; CDR3 DNA: TGTGCCAGCAGCTTTGGGCAATTGGATGAAAAACTGTTTTTT
D gene: .; V gene: TRBV7-6; J gene: TRBJ1-4; CDR3 length: 12; clone size: .; CDR3 protein: CASSLQGEKLFF; CDR3 DNA: TGTGCCAGCAGCTTACAGGGGGAAAAACTGTTTTTT
D gene: .; V gene: TRBV2; J gene: TRBJ2-7; CDR3 length: 15; clone size: .; CDR3 protein: CASSEAGGRGYEQYF; CDR3 DNA: TGTGCCAGCAGTGAGGCCGGGGGAAGAGGCTACGAGCAGTACTTC
D gene: .; V gene: TRBV7-3; J gene: TRBJ1-6; CDR3 length: 15; clone size: .; CDR3 protein: CASSLQGSYNSPLHF; CDR3 DNA: TGTGCCAGCAGCTTACAGGGGTCCTATAATTCACCCCTCCACTTT
D gene: .; V gene: TRBV7-6; J gene: TRBJ2-7; CDR3 length: 14; clone size: .; CDR3 protein: CASSPAGTSYEQYF; CDR3 DNA: TGTGCCAGCAGCCCGGCCGGGACATCCTACGAGCAGTACTTC
D gene: TRBD1; V gene: TRBV7-6; J gene: TRBJ2-7; CDR3 length: 14; clone size: .; CDR3 protein: CASSPRDRGYEQYF; CDR3 DNA: TGTGCCAGCAGCCCCCGGGACAGGGGCTACGAGCAGTACTTC
D gene: .; V gene: TRBV6-5; J gene: TRBJ2-7; CDR3 length: 15; clone size: .; CDR3 protein: CASSYSNRHPYEQYF; CDR3 DNA: TGTGCCAGCAGTTACTCGAACCGACACCCCTACGAGCAGTACTTC
D gene: .; V gene: TRBV4-2; J gene: TRBJ1-4; CDR3 length: 16; clone size: .; CDR3 protein: CASSQGSRGGGEKLFF; CDR3 DNA: TGTGCCAGCAGCCAAGGGAGTCGGGGAGGCGGTGAAAAACTGTTTTTT
D gene: TRBD1; V gene: TRBV4-1; J gene: TRBJ1-6; CDR3 length: 15; clone size: .; CDR3 protein: CASSQPGTGNSPLHF; CDR3 DNA: TGCGCCAGCAGCCAACCCGGGACAGGGAATTCACCCCTCCACTTT
D gene: TRBD1; V gene: TRBV7-8; J gene: TRBJ2-7; CDR3 length: 15; clone size: .; CDR3 protein: CASSLNSGTDYEQYF; CDR3 DNA: TGTGCCAGCAGCTTAAACTCCGGGACAGACTACGAGCAGTACTTC
D gene: TRBD2; V gene: TRBV19; J gene: TRBJ2-7; CDR3 length: 15; clone size: .; CDR3 protein: CASSIRTSGAYEQYF; CDR3 DNA: TGTGCCAGTAGTATCAGGACTAGCGGAGCCTACGAGCAGTACTTC
D gene: TRBD2; V gene: TRBV2; J gene: TRBJ2-7; CDR3 length: 12; clone size: .; CDR3 protein: CAGTSGGGEQYF; CDR3 DNA: TGTGCCGGAACTAGCGGGGGGGGTGAGCAGTACTTC
D gene: .; V gene: TRBV5-5; J gene: TRBJ2-5; CDR3 length: 13; clone size: .; CDR3 protein: CASSLLSYETQYF; CDR3 DNA: TGTGCCAGCAGCTTGTTATCCTACGAGACCCAGTACTTC
D gene: TRBD2; V gene: TRBV7-2; J gene: TRBJ2-7; CDR3 length: 15; clone size: .; CDR3 protein: CASSLVGSGSYEQYF; CDR3 DNA: TGTGCCAGCAGCTTAGTTGGTAGCGGGAGCTACGAGCAGTACTTC
D gene: .; V gene: TRBV30; J gene: TRBJ1-1; CDR3 length: 13; clone size: once; CDR3 protein: CAWSVLMTAEAFF; CDR3 DNA: TGTGCCTGGAGTGTACTAATGACGGCTGAAGCTTTCTTT
D gene: TRBD1; V gene: TRBV19; J gene: TRBJ1-5; CDR3 length: 17; clone size: .; CDR3 protein: CASSVRGGQGNNQPQHF; CDR3 DNA: TGTGCCAGTAGTGTGAGGGGCGGACAGGGAAACAATCAGCCCCAGCATTTT
D gene: .; V gene: TRBV6-6; J gene: TRBJ1-1; CDR3 length: 14; clone size: .; CDR3 protein: CASSYKGRETEAFF; CDR3 DNA: TGTGCCAGCAGTTACAAAGGCAGGGAAACTGAAGCTTTCTTT
D gene: TRBD1; V gene: TRBV4-1; J gene: TRBJ1-2; CDR3 length: 14; clone size: medium-sized; CDR3 protein: CASSQDRLTGEYTF; CDR3 DNA: TGCGCCAGCAGCCAAGATCGGCTCACAGGGGAGTACACCTTC
D gene: TRBD1; V gene: TRBV19; J gene: TRBJ1-1; CDR3 length: 14; clone size: .; CDR3 protein: CASRQGARMTEAFF; CDR3 DNA: TGTGCCAGTAGACAGGGGGCGCGGATGACTGAAGCTTTCTTT
D gene: TRBD2; V gene: TRBV27; J gene: TRBJ2-3; CDR3 length: 16; clone size: .; CDR3 protein: CASTSLQRGFTDTQYF; CDR3 DNA: TGTGCCAGCACCTCGCTTCAGCGGGGTTTCACAGATACGCAGTATTTT